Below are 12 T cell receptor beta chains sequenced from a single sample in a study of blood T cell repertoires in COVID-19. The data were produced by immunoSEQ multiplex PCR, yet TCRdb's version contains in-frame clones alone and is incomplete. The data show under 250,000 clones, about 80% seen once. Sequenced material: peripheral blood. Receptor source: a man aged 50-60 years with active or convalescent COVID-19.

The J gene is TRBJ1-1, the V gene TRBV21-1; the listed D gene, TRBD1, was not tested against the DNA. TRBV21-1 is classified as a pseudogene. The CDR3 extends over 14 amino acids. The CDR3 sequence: CASSKEGPGTEAFF. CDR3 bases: TGTGCCAGCAGCAAAGAGGGGCCTGGGACTGAAGCTTTCTTT.

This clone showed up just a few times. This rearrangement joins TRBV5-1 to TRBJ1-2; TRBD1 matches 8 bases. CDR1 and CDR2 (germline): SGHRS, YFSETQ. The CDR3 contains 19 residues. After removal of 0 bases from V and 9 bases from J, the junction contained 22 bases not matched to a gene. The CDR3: CASSLDPGQGAWEISSYTF. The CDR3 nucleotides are TGCGCCAGCAGCTTGGACCCAGGACAGGGCGCTTGGGAAATTTCGAGCTACACCTTC.

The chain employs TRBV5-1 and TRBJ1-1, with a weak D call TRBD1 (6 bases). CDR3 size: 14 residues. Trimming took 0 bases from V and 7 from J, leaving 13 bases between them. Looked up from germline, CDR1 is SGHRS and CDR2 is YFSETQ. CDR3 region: CASSLEQGVDEAFF. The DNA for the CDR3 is TGCGCCAGCAGCTTGGAACAGGGCGTCGATGAAGCTTTCTTT.

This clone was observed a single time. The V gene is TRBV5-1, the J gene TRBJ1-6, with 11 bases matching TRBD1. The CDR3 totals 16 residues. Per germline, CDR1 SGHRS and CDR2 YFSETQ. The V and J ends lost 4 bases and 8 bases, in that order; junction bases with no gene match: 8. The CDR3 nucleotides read TGCGCCAGCAGCACCGGACAGGGGGCTTTGTATTCACCCCTCCACTTT. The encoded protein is CASSTGQGALYSPLHF.

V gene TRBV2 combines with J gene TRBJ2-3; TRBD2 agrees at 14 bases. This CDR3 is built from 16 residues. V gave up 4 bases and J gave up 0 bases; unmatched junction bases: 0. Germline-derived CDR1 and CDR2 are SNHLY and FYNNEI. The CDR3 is CASSGTSGGSTDTQYF. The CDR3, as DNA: TGTGCCAGCAGTGGGACTAGCGGGGGGAGCACAGATACGCAGTATTTT. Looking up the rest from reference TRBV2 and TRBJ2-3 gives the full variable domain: EPEVTQTPSHQVTQMGQEVILRCVPISNHLYFYWYRQILGQKVEFLVSFYNNEISEKSEIFDDQFSVERPDGSNFTLKIRSTKLEDSAMYFCASSGTSGGSTDTQYFGPGTRLTVL.

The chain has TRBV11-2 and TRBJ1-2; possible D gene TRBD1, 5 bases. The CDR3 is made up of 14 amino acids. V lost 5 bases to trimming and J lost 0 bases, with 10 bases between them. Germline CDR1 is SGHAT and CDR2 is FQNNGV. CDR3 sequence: CASSPDSANYGYTF. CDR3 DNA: TGTGCCAGCAGCCCTGACAGTGCTAACTATGGCTACACCTTC.

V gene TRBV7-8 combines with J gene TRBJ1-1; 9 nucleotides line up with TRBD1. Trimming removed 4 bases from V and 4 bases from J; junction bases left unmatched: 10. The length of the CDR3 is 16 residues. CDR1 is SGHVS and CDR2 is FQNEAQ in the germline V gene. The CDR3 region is CASSSRDRVFFTEAFF. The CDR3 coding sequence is TGTGCCAGCAGCTCCCGGGACAGGGTCTTTTTCACTGAAGCTTTCTTT.

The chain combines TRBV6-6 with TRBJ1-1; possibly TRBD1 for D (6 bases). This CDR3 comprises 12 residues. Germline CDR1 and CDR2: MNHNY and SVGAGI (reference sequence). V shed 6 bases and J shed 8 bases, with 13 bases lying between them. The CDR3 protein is CASSPDRFEAFF. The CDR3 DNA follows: TGTGCCAGCAGCCCCGACAGGTTCGAAGCTTTCTTT.

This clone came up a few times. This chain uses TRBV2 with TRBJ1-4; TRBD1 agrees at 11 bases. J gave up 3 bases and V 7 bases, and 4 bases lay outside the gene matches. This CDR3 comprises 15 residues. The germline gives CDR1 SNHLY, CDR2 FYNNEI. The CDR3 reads CASIADRGPNEKLFF. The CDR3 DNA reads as TGTGCCAGCATAGCGGACAGGGGGCCTAATGAAAAACTGTTTTTT.

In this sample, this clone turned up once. The CDR3 sequence: CASSIGGATEAFF. The CDR3 nucleotides read TGTGCCAGTAGTATCGGGGGGGCCACTGAAGCTTTCTTT. The chain couples TRBV19 to TRBJ1-1, with D possibly being TRBD1 (6 bases). The CDR3 spans 13 residues. V was pared by 3 bases and J by 4 bases, with 9 bases between. Germline CDR1 reads LNHDA; CDR2 reads SQIVND (reference sequence).

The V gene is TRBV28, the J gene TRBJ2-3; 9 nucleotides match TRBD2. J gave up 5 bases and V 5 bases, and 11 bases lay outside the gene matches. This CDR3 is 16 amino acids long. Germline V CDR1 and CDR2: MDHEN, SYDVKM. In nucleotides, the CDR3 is TGTGCCAGCAGTCCCCTGGAGCGGGGGGACCTAGATACGCAGTATTTT. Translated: CASSPLERGDLDTQYF.

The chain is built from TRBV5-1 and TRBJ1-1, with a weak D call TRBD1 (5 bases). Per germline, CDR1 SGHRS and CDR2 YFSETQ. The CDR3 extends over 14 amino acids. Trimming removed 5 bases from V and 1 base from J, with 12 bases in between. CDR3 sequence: CASRTGTENTEAFF. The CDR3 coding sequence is TGCGCCAGCAGGACCGGGACTGAGAACACTGAAGCTTTCTTT.